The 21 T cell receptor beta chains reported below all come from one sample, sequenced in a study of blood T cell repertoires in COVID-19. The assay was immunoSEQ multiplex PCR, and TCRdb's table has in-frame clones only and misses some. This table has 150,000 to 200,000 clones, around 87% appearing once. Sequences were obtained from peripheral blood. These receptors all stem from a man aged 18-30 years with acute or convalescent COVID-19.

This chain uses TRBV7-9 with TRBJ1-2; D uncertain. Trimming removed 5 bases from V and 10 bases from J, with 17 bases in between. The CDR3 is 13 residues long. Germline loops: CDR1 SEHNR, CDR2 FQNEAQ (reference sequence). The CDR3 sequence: CASSPPGQTSYTF. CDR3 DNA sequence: TGTGCCAGCAGCCCCCCTGGGCAAACCTCCTACACCTTC.

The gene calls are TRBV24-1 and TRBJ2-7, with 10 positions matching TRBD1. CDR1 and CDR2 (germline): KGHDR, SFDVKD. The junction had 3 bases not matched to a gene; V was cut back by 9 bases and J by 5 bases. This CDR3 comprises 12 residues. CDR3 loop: CATPGTGDEQYV. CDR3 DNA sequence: TGTGCCACCCCCGGGACAGGGGACGAGCAGTACGTC.

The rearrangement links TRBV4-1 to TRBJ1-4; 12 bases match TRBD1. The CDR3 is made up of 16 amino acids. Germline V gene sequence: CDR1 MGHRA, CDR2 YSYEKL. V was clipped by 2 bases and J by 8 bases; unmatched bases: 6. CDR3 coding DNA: TGCGCCAGCAGCCAACGGGACAGGGGGCAGGACGAAAAACTGTTTTTT. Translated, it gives CASSQRDRGQDEKLFF.

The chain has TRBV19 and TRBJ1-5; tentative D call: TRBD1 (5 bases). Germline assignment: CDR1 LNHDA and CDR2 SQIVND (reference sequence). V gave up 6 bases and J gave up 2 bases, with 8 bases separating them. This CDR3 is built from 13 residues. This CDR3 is CASRMGRNQPQHF. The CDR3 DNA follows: TGTGCCAGTAGGATGGGGCGCAATCAGCCCCAGCATTTT.

CDR3 sequence (DNA): TGCGCCAGCAGCCCTGAGTTGAACACTGAAGCTTTCTTT. It translates to CASSPELNTEAFF. The chain employs TRBV5-1 and TRBJ1-1; D remains unclear. Germline V lookup: CDR1 SGHRS, CDR2 YFSETQ. The CDR3 is made up of 13 amino acids. V lost 4 bases and J lost 0, with 7 bases in between.

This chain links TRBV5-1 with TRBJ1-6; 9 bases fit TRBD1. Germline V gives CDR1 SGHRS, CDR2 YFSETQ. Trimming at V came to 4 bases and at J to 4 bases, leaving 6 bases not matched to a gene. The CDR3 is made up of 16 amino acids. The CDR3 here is CASSPGQGGYNSPLHF. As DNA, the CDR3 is TGCGCCAGCAGCCCGGGACAGGGAGGTTATAATTCACCCCTCCACTTT. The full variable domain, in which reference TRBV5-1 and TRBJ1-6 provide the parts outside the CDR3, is KAGVTQTPRYLIKTRGQQVTLSCSPISGHRSVSWYQQTPGQGLQFLFEYFSETQRNKGNFPGRFSGRQFSNSRSEMNVSTLELGDSALYLCASSPGQGGYNSPLHFGNGTRLTVT.

The CDR3, as DNA: TGTGCCAGCATTCGGCGTCGGGGGGGCGCGGGCAATTCACCCCTCCACTTT. Residues: CASIRRRGGAGNSPLHF. V and J are TRBV2 and TRBJ1-6; D is possibly TRBD1 (6 bases). Germline assignment: CDR1 SNHLY and CDR2 FYNNEI. The CDR3 has 17 amino acids. V lost 7 bases and J lost 7, with 23 bases in between.

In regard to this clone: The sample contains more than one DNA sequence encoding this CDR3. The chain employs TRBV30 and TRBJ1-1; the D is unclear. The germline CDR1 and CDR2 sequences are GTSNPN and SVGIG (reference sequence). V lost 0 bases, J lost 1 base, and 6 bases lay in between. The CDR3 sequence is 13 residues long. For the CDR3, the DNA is TGTGCCTGGAGTGTAGGAGGGAACACTGAAGCTTTCTTT. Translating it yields CAWSVGGNTEAFF. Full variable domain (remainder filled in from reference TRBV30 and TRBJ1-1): SQTIHQWPATLVQPVGSPLSLECTVEGTSNPNLYWYRQAAGRGLQLLFYSVGIGQISSEVPQNLSASRPQDRQFILSSKKLLLSDSGFYLCAWSVGGNTEAFFGQGTRLTVV.

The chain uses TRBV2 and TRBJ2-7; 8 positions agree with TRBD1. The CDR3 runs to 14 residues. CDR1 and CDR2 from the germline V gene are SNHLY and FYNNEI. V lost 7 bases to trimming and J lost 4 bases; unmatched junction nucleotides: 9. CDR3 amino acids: CASNPGQAEYEQYV. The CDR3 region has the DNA TGTGCCAGCAATCCGGGACAGGCCGAATACGAGCAGTACGTC.

The CDR3 region is CASIPGSGGTEAFF. For the CDR3, the DNA is TGCGCCAGCATACCGGGCAGCGGGGGCACTGAAGCTTTCTTT. This chain connects TRBV5-1 to TRBJ1-1, with a weak D call TRBD1 (5 bases). V was trimmed by 6 bases and J by 4 bases, leaving 16 bases between them. Germline loops: CDR1 SGHRS, CDR2 YFSETQ. This CDR3 has 14 amino acids.

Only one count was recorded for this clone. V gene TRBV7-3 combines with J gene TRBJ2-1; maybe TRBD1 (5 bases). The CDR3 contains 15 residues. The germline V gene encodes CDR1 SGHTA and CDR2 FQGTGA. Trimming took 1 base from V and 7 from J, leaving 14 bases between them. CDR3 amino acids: CASSLIGQGVNEQFF. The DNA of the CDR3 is TGTGCCAGCAGCTTAATCGGGCAGGGCGTGAATGAGCAGTTCTTC.

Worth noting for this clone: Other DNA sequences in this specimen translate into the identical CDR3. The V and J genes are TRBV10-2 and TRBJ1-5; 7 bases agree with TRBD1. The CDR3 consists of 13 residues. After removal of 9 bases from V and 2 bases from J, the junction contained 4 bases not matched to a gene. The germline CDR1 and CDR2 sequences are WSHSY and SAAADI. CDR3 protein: CASSGTGNQPQHF. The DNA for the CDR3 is TGCGCCAGTTCCGGGACAGGCAATCAGCCCCAGCATTTT.

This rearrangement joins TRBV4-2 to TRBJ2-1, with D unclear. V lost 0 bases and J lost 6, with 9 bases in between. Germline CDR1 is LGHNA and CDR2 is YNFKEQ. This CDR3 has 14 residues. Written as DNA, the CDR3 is TGTGCCAGCAGCCAAGATGGTGCGCCCAATGAGCAGTTCTTC. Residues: CASSQDGAPNEQFF.

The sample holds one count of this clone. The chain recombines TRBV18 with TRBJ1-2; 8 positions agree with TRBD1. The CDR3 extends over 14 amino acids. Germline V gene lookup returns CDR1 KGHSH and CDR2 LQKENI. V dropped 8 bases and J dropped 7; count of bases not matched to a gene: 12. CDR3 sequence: CASIGQGEDRGYTF. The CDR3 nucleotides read TGTGCCAGCATTGGACAGGGCGAGGATCGTGGCTACACCTTC.

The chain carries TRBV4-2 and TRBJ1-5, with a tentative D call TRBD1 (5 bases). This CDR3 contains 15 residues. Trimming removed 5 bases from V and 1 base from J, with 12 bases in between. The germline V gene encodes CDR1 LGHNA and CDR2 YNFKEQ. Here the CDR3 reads CASSKDIQSNQPQHF. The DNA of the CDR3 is TGTGCCAGCAGCAAGGACATCCAAAGCAATCAGCCCCAGCATTTT.

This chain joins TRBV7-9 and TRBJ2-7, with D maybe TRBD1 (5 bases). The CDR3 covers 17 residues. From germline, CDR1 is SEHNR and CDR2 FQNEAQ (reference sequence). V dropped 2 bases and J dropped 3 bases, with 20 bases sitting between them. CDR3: CASSLSFTFGRDYEQYF. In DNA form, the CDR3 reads TGTGCCAGCAGCTTATCTTTTACGTTCGGCAGGGACTACGAGCAGTACTTC.

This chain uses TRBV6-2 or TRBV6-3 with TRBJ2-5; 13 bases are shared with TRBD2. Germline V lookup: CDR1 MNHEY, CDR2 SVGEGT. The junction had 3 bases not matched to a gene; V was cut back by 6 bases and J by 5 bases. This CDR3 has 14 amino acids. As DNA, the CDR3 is TGTGCCAGCAGCCGGGGACTAGCGGGGGAGACCCAGTACTTC. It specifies CASSRGLAGETQYF.

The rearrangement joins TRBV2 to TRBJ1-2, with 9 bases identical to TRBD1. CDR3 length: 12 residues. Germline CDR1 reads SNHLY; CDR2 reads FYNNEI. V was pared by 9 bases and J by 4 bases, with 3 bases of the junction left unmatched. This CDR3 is CARSTGGYGYTF. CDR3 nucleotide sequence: TGTGCCAGGTCGACAGGGGGCTATGGCTACACCTTC.

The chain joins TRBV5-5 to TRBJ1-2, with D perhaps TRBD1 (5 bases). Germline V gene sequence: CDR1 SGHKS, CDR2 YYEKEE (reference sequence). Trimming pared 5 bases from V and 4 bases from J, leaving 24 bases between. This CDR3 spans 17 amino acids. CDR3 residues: CASSQPGYTGRTYGYTF. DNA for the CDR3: TGTGCCAGCAGTCAACCAGGATATACAGGCCGAACCTATGGCTACACCTTC.

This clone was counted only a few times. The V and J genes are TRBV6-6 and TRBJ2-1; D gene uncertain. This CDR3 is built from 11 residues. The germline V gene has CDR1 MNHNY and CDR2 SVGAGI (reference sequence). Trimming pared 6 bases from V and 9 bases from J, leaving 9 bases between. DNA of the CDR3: TGTGCCAGCAGCAACACCTTTGAGCAGTTCTTC. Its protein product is CASSNTFEQFF.

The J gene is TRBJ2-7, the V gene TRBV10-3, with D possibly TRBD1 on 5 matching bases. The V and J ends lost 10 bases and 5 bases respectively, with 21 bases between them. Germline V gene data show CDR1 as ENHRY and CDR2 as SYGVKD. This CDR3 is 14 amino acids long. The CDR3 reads CANHTAKGYDEQYV. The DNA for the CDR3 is TGTGCCAACCATACAGCGAAGGGGTATGACGAGCAGTACGTC.